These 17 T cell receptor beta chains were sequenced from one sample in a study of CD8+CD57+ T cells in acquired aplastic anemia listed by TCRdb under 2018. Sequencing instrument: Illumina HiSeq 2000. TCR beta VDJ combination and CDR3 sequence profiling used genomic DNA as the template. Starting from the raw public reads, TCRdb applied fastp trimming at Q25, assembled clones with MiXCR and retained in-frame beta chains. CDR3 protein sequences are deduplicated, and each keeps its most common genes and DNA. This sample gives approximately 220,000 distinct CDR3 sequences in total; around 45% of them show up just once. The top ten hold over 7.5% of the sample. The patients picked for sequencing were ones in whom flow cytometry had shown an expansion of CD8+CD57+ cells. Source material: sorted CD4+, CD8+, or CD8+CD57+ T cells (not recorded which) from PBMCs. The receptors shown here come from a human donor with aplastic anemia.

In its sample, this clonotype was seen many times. CDR3 sequence (DNA): TGTGCCAGCAGCTTAAGAGGGGTGTTGAACACTGAAGCTTTCTTT. Its translation is CASSLRGVLNTEAFF. The rearrangement uses TRBV5-5 and TRBJ1-1; a weak D match, TRBD1 (5 bases). Germline V gene sequence: CDR1 SGHKS, CDR2 YYEKEE (reference sequence). The CDR3 has 15 residues. Trimming pared 2 bases from V and 0 bases from J, leaving 11 bases between.

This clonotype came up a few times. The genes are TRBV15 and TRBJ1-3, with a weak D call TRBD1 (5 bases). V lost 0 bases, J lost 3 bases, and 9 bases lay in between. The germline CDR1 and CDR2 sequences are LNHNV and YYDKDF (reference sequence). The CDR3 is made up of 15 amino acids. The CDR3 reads CATSRDQGSGNTIYF. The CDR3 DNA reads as TGTGCCACCAGCAGAGATCAGGGTAGTGGAAACACCATATATTTT.

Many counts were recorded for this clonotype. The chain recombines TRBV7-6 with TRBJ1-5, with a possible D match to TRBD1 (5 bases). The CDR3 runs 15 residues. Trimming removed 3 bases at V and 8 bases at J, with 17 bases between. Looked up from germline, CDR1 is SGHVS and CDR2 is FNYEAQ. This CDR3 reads CASSLSQGLGKPQHF. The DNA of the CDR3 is TGTGCCAGCAGCTTGTCTCAGGGTCTAGGGAAGCCCCAGCATTTT.

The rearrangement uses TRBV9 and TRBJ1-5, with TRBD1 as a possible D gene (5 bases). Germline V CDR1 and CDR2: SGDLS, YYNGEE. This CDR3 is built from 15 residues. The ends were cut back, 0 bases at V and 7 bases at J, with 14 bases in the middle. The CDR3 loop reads CASSVEGVSSQPQHF. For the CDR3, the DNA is TGTGCCAGCAGCGTAGAAGGGGTTTCGTCGCAGCCCCAGCATTTT.

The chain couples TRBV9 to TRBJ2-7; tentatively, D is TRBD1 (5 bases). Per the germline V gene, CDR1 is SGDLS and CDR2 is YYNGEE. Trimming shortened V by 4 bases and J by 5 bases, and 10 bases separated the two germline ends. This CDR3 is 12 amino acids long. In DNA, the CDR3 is TGTGCCAGCAGCCCCACAGGTAACGAGCAGTACTTC. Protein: CASSPTGNEQYF.

The CDR3 loop is CASSGGTGSNQPQHF. The CDR3 bases are TGTGCCAGCAGTGGTGGGACAGGGAGCAATCAGCCCCAGCATTTT. The chain is built from TRBV25-1 and TRBJ1-5, with 9 bases matching TRBD1. Trimming cost V 4 bases and J 1 base; bases outside gene matches: 2. The CDR3 is 15 amino acids. Per germline, CDR1 MGHDK and CDR2 SYGVNS.

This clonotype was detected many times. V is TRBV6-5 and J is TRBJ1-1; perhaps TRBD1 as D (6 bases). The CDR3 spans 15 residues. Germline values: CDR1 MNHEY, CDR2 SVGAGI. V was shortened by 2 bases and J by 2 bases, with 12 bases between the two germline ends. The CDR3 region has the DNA TGTGCCAGCAGTTACGATCAGGGGACCAACACTGAAGCTTTCTTT. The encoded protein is CASSYDQGTNTEAFF.

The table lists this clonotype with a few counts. As DNA, the CDR3 is TGTGCCAGCAGCTTAGGGGGTGCTGGCTACACCTTC. Amino acid sequence: CASSLGGAGYTF. This chain connects TRBV7-9 to TRBJ1-2; D is undetermined. The CDR3 totals 12 residues. Trimming stripped 1 base from V and 7 bases from J, with 7 bases between. The germline V gene has CDR1 SEHNR and CDR2 FQNEAQ (reference sequence).

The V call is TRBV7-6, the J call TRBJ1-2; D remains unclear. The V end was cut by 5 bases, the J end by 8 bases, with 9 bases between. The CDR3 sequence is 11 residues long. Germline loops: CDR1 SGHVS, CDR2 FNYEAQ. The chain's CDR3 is CASSKEDGYTF. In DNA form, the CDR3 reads TGTGCCAGCAGCAAAGAGGACGGCTACACCTTC. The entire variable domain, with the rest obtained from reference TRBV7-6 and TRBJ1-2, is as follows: GAGVSQSPRYKVTKRGQDVALRCDPISGHVSLYWYRQALGQGPEFLTYFNYEAQQDKSGLPNDRFSAERPEGSISTLTIQRTEQRDSAMYRCASSKEDGYTFGSGTRLTVV.

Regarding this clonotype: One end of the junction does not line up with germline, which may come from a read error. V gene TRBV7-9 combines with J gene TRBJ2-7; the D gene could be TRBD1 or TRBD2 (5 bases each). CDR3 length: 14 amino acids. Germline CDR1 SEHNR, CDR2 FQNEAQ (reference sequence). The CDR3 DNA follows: TGTGCCAGCAGCTCTCCAGGGAGTGGCGACGAGCAGTGCTTC. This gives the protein CASSSPGSGDEQCF.

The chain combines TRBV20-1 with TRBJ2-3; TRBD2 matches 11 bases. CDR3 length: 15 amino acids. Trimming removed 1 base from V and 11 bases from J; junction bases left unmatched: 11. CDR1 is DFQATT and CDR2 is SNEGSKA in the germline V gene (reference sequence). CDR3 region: CSARVVLAGDNEQYF. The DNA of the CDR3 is TGCAGTGCTAGAGTTGTACTAGCGGGAGACAATGAGCAGTATTTT.

CDR3 DNA sequence: TGTGCCAGCAGTGAATACGCCAATGAGCAGTTCTTC. Its translation: CASSEYANEQFF. V gene TRBV25-1 combines with J gene TRBJ2-1; no clear D. Trimming left V 0 bases short and J 6 bases short, with 3 bases between. The germline V gene encodes CDR1 MGHDK and CDR2 SYGVNS. The CDR3 consists of 12 residues.

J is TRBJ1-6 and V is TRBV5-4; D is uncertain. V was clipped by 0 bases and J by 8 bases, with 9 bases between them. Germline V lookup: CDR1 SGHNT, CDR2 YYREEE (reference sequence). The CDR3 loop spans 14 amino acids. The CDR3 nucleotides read TGTGCCAGCAGCTTGGGACAACGGGATTCACCCCTCCACTTT. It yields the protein CASSLGQRDSPLHF.

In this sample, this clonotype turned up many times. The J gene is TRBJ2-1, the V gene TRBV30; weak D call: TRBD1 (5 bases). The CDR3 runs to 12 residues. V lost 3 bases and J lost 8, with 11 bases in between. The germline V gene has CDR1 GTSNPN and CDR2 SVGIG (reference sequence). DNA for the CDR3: TGTGCCTGGAGCGCCCAGGGTGATGAGCAGTTCTTC. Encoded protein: CAWSAQGDEQFF.

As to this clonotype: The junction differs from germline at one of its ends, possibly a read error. CDR3 region: CASSQGEGSNTGELFF. CDR3 sequence (DNA): TGCGCCAGCAGCCAAGGAGAGGGGTCGAACACTGGGGAGCTGTTTTTT. The chain employs TRBV4-3 and TRBJ2-2, with D perhaps given as TRBD1 or TRBD2 (5 bases each). The CDR3 is 16 residues long. Germline V gene data show CDR1 as LGHNA and CDR2 as YSLEER.

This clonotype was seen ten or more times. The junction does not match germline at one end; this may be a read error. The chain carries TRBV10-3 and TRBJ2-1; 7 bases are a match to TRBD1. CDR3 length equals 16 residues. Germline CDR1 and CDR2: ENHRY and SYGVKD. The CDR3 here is CAIRESTGIVYNEQFF. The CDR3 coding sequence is TGTGCCATCAGAGAGTCGACAGGGATTGTCTACAATGAGCAGTTCTTC.

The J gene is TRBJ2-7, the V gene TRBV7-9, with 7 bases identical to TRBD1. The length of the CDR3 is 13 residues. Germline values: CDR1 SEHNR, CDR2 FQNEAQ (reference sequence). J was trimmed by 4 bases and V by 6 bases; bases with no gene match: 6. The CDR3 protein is CASRQDREYEQYF. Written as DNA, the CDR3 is TGTGCCAGCAGACAAGACAGGGAATACGAGCAGTACTTC.